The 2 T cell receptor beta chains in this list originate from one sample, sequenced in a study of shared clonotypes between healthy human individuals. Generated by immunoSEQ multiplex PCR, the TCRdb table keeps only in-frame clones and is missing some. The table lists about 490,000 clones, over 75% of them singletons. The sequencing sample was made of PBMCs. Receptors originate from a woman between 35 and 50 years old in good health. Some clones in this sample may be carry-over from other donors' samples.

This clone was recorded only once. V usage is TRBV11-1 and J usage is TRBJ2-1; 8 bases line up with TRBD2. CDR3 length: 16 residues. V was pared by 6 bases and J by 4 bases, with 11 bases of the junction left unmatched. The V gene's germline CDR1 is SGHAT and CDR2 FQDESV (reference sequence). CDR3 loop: CASSQTSGSFYNEQFF. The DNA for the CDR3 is TGTGCCAGCAGTCAAACTAGCGGCAGTTTTTACAATGAGCAGTTCTTC.

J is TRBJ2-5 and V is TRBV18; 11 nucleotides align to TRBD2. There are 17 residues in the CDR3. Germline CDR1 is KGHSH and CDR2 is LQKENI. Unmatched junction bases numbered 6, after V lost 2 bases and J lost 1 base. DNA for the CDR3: TGTGCCAGCTCACCAAGAACTAGCGGGAGCCCCCAAGAGACCCAGTACTTC. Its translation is CASSPRTSGSPQETQYF.